These 20 T cell receptor beta chains share one sample of origin, sequenced in a study of control samples from healthy donors and cancer patients. The protocol was immunoSEQ multiplex PCR, while the TCRdb copy is restricted to in-frame clones and leaves out a portion. The sample yields 130,000 or so clones, roughly 89% seen once. The sample taken for sequencing was PBMCs. These receptors were obtained from a man aged 50 or older with head and neck cancer.

This sequence joins TRBV19 and TRBJ2-7; 9 positions match TRBD2. The CDR3 has 14 amino acids. V shed 5 bases and J 1 base; nucleotides not matched to a gene: 3. Germline V CDR1 and CDR2: LNHDA, SQIVND (reference sequence). The CDR3 is CASSAAGGSYEQYF. The CDR3 coding sequence is TGTGCCAGTAGTGCCGCGGGGGGGTCCTACGAGCAGTACTTC.

This chain connects TRBV27 to TRBJ2-3; D gene unclear. The CDR3 loop spans 13 amino acids. With 4 bases removed from V and 0 bases from J, the gap between germline ends came to 5 bases. Germline lookup yields CDR1 MNHEY and CDR2 SMNVEV (reference sequence). The CDR3 region is CASSYESTDTQYF. The CDR3 coding sequence is TGTGCCAGCAGTTACGAGAGCACAGATACGCAGTATTTT.

V gene TRBV30 combines with J gene TRBJ1-2, with D uncertain. CDR1 and CDR2 (germline): GTSNPN, SVGIG (reference sequence). V shed 0 bases and J shed 4 bases, with 9 bases lying between them. This CDR3 is built from 13 residues. Here the CDR3 reads CAWSVLVRYGYTF. The CDR3 bases are TGTGCCTGGAGTGTTTTGGTTCGCTATGGCTACACCTTC.

The chain carries TRBV19 and TRBJ2-3; D perhaps matches TRBD1 (6 bases). The CDR3 covers 13 residues. Trimming pared 7 bases from V and 4 bases from J, leaving 12 bases between. In germline, CDR1 is LNHDA, CDR2 SQIVND (reference sequence). This CDR3 is CASNRVVADTQYF. The CDR3, as DNA: TGTGCCAGTAACAGGGTCGTCGCAGATACGCAGTATTTT.

The chain uses TRBV6-5 and TRBJ1-1, with D possibly being TRBD1 (6 bases). Germline CDR1 reads MNHEY; CDR2 reads SVGAGI. The CDR3 extends over 14 amino acids. The germline V and J ends were trimmed by 3 bases and 1 base, with 9 bases remaining between them. For the CDR3, the DNA is TGTGCCAGCAGTTATGGACAGAAGAACACTGAAGCTTTCTTT. Protein sequence: CASSYGQKNTEAFF.

The CDR3 sequence is CASSLRTLLAGGLPGELFF. CDR3 DNA: TGCGCCAGCAGCTTACGGACCTTACTAGCGGGAGGTCTTCCCGGGGAGCTGTTTTTT. The rearrangement links TRBV5-1 to TRBJ2-2, with 12 bases aligning to TRBD2. Per germline, CDR1 SGHRS and CDR2 YFSETQ. V was clipped by 2 bases and J by 6 bases; unmatched bases: 14. The length of the CDR3 is 19 residues.

The chain recombines TRBV5-5 with TRBJ2-7; 8 bases are shared with TRBD2. Germline assignment: CDR1 SGHKS and CDR2 YYEKEE (reference sequence). This CDR3 has 15 residues. Unmatched junction bases numbered 8, after V lost 4 bases and J lost 2 bases. DNA of the CDR3: TGTGCCAGCAGCCCAACTAGCGGAACTGCCTACGAGCAGTACTTC. This sequence encodes CASSPTSGTAYEQYF.

The gene calls are TRBV15 and TRBJ2-7, with 7 bases fitting TRBD1. The CDR3 consists of 15 residues. The germline CDR1 and CDR2 sequences are LNHNV and YYDKDF (reference sequence). Trimming removed 0 bases from V and 3 bases from J; junction bases left unmatched: 5. In nucleotides, the CDR3 is TGTGCCACCAGCAGAGACCCACAGGGGAGCTACGAGCAGTACTTC. Translation gives CATSRDPQGSYEQYF.

The chain employs TRBV7-9 and TRBJ2-1; the D is unclear. Germline CDR1 is SEHNR and CDR2 is FQNEAQ (reference sequence). The CDR3 consists of 13 residues. V lost 4 bases and J 5 bases, leaving 9 bases between the germline ends. The CDR3 DNA sequence: TGTGCCAGCAGCTGGGGTGGGGACAATGAGCAGTTCTTC. This encodes CASSWGGDNEQFF.

This clone occurred once. The J gene is TRBJ2-7, the V gene TRBV7-9, with 10 bases that match TRBD2. Germline V gives CDR1 SEHNR, CDR2 FQNEAQ (reference sequence). CDR3 size: 16 residues. Trimming cost V 5 bases and J 0 bases; bases outside gene matches: 7. CDR3 protein: CASSQRRTSGSYEQYF. The CDR3 bases are TGTGCCAGCAGCCAACGTAGGACTAGCGGCTCCTACGAGCAGTACTTC.

This clone was picked up one time. This rearrangement joins TRBV6-5 to TRBJ2-5, with a possible D match to TRBD2 (5 bases). Per the germline V gene, CDR1 is MNHEY and CDR2 is SVGAGI. The CDR3 loop spans 14 amino acids. V lost 5 bases and J 0 bases, leaving 10 bases between the germline ends. The CDR3 sequence is CASSKDWYQETQYF. CDR3 DNA sequence: TGTGCCAGCAGTAAGGACTGGTACCAAGAGACCCAGTACTTC.

The V and J genes are TRBV6-5 and TRBJ2-7; D is unresolved. The CDR3 has 15 residues. CDR1 MNHEY and CDR2 SVGAGI come from the germline V gene. The V end was cut by 8 bases, the J end by 4 bases, with 21 bases between. CDR3 sequence (DNA): TGTGCCAGCGCCGCGAGGAGCTCCCCTGCTTACGAGCAGTACTTC. Translating it yields CASAARSSPAYEQYF.

This clone came up a few times. The chain joins TRBV5-6 to TRBJ2-7, with 10 nucleotides matching TRBD2. V dropped 2 bases and J dropped 5; count of bases not matched to a gene: 7. This CDR3 has 15 residues. Germline lookup yields CDR1 SGHDT and CDR2 YYEEEE. The CDR3 nucleotides read TGTGCCAGCAGCTTCATCGGTCTAGCGGGAGACGAGCAGTACTTC. Protein product: CASSFIGLAGDEQYF.

The V call is TRBV12-3 or TRBV12-4, the J call TRBJ2-3; D is unclear. V lost 7 bases, J lost 4 bases, and 9 bases lay in between. The CDR3 consists of 12 residues. The CDR3 loop is CASTDSSDTQYF. CDR3 DNA: TGTGCCAGCACAGATAGTTCAGATACGCAGTATTTT.

The chain combines TRBV30 with TRBJ1-6; 7 bases line up with TRBD1. There are 15 residues in the CDR3. Germline values: CDR1 GTSNPN, CDR2 SVGIG (reference sequence). J lost 9 bases, V lost 2 bases, and 10 bases had no gene match. Here the CDR3 DNA reads TGTGCCTGGAGTCTGGCAGGGGGTTTTGGTTCACCCCTCCACTTT. Translation: CAWSLAGGFGSPLHF.

The V gene is TRBV6-1, the J gene TRBJ1-2; tentatively, D is TRBD1 (6 bases). The CDR3 runs 16 residues. V lost 4 bases to trimming and J lost 4 bases, with 19 bases between them. Germline values: CDR1 MNHNS, CDR2 SASEGT. DNA of the CDR3: TGTGCCAGCAGTGCCCAAGAACCCGGGACAAGCTATGGCTACACCTTC. It specifies CASSAQEPGTSYGYTF.

V usage is TRBV28 and J usage is TRBJ1-5; D is unresolved. Germline V CDR1 and CDR2: MDHEN, SYDVKM. V shed 7 bases and J shed 1 base, with 11 bases lying between them. CDR3 length equals 14 residues. CDR3 sequence: CASIFRASNQPQHF. DNA of the CDR3: TGTGCCAGCATTTTTCGGGCCAGCAATCAGCCCCAGCATTTT.

The chain couples TRBV28 to TRBJ1-5; D is ambiguous. The CDR3 has 15 residues. V was trimmed by 3 bases and J by 5 bases, leaving 14 bases between them. Germline CDR1 reads MDHEN; CDR2 reads SYDVKM. Here the CDR3 reads CASSFGIPGYQPQHF. In DNA form, the CDR3 reads TGTGCCAGCAGTTTTGGCATCCCTGGGTATCAGCCCCAGCATTTT.

The sample holds one count of this clone. This chain connects TRBV20-1 to TRBJ2-3; 12 bases line up with TRBD2. Germline V lookup: CDR1 DFQATT, CDR2 SNEGSKA (reference sequence). V was clipped by 3 bases and J by 2 bases; unmatched bases: 15. The CDR3 contains 19 residues. CDR3 sequence reads: CSASRVTSGSSENTDTQYF. The CDR3 DNA reads TGCAGTGCTAGTCGGGTGACTAGCGGGAGTTCCGAGAACACAGATACGCAGTATTTT.

V and J are TRBV28 and TRBJ2-1; D not resolved. CDR3 length: 14 amino acids. CDR1 is MDHEN and CDR2 is SYDVKM in the germline V gene. V lost 5 bases and J 3 bases, leaving 11 bases between the germline ends. In DNA, the CDR3 is TGTGCCAGCAGTCCTGTTGGTGACTACAATGAGCAGTTCTTC. As protein: CASSPVGDYNEQFF.